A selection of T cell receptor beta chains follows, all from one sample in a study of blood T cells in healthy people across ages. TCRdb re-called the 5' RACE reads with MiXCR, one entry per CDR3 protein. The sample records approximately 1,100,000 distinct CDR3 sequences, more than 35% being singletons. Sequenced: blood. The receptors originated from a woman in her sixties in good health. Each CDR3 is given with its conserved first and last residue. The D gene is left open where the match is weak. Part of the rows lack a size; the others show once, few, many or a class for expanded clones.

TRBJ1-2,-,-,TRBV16,TGTGCCAGCAGCCAAGGCCGGGTCGGGGGCTACACCTTC,CASSQGRVGGYTF
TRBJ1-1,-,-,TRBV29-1,TGCAGCGTTGAAACGACCGTGAACACTGAAGCTTTCTTT,CSVETTVNTEAFF
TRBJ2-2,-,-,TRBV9,TGTGCCAGCAGCGCAGGGGCGTTCTCGGAGCTGTTTTTT,CASSAGAFSELFF
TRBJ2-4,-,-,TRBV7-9,TGTGCCAGCAGCCCACCGACTATTGTGAGGGGGAAAAACATTCAGTACTTC,CASSPPTIVRGKNIQYF
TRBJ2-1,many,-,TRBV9,TGTGCCAGCAGCGATATCCTAGCGCGCCCCTACAATGAGCAGTTCTTC,CASSDILARPYNEQFF
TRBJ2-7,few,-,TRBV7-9,TGTGCCAGCAGCCAACCCCTAGTAGCCGAGCAGTACTTC,CASSQPLVAEQYF
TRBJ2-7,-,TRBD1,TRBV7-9,TGTGCCAGCAGCTACAGGGGACGTAGCGAGCAGTACTTC,CASSYRGRSEQYF
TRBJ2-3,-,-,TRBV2,TGTGCCAGCAGTGACCCGACAGTTAGCACAGATACGCAGTATTTT,CASSDPTVSTDTQYF
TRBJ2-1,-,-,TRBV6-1,TGTGCCAGCAGGACACCAGATTACAATGAGCAGTTCTTC,CASRTPDYNEQFF
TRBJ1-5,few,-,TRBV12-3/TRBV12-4,TGTGCCAGCAGTGGGACACTAGGCTTGCAGCCCCAGCATTTT,CASSGTLGLQPQHF
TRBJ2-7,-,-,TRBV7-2,TGTGCCAGCAGCCCCTGGGGTGGCGGGGCCACCTACGAGCAGTACTTC,CASSPWGGGATYEQYF
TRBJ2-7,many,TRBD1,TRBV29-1,TGCAGCGCCCAATGGGGACAGGGCTACGAGCAGTACTTC,CSAQWGQGYEQYF
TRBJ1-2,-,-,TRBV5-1,TGCACCAGCAGCTCGATGGGCACGGACAGAGACTATGGCTACACCTTC,CTSSSMGTDRDYGYTF
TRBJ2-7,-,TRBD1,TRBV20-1,TGCAGTGCTAGGGGGACAGGGGACGAGCAGTACTTC,CSARGTGDEQYF
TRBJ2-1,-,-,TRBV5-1,TGCGCCAGCAGCTTGGTAGGGCCTAGGGAGCAGTTCTTC,CASSLVGPREQFF
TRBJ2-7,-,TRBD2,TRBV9,TGTGCCAGCAGCCGTAGCGGGAGCTGGGGAGAGCAGTACTTC,CASSRSGSWGEQYF
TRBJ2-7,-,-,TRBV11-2,TGTGCCAGCAGCTTACGACGACAGGCCAGCTCCTACGAGCAGTACTTC,CASSLRRQASSYEQYF
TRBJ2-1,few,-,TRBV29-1,TGCAGCGTTACCTCCGCTTGGGGCTCCTACAATGAGCAGTTCTTC,CSVTSAWGSYNEQFF
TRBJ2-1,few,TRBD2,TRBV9,TGTGCCAGCAGCGTAGGGAGTTGGCTAGCGGGAGGCAATGAGCAGTTCTTC,CASSVGSWLAGGNEQFF
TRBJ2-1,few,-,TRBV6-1,TGTGCCAGCAGTCCCCGATCTACTAGTGCCAATGAGCAGTTCTTC,CASSPRSTSANEQFF
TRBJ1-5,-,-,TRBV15,TGTGCCACCAGTGCGGTCGGAGGTGGCAATCAGCCCCAGCATTTT,CATSAVGGGNQPQHF
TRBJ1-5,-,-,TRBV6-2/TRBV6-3,TGTGCCAGCAGTTACATACGCGGGCAGCGCACGAACAATCAGCCCCAGCATTTT,CASSYIRGQRTNNQPQHF
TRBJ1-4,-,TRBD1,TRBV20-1,TGCAGTGCCCGGTCCCACAGGGGGGGAACTAATGAAAAACTGTTTTTT,CSARSHRGGTNEKLFF
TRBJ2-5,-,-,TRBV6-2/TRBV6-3,TGTGCCAGCAGTTACACGGGGGGCGCGCAAGAGACCCAGTACTTC,CASSYTGGAQETQYF
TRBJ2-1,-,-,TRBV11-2,TGTGCCAGCAGCTTCACCGGGACTCAGGGCTACAATGAGCAGTTCTTC,CASSFTGTQGYNEQFF
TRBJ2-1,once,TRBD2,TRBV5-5,TGTGCCAGCAGCTTGGCAGGACAGAGGACTAGCGGGAGTAACGAGCAGTTCTTC,CASSLAGQRTSGSNEQFF
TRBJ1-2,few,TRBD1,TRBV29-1,TGCAGCGTTGAAGATGGACAGGGGGCGAGTGGCTACACCTTC,CSVEDGQGASGYTF
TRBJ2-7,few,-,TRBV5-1,TGCGCCAGCAGGGGCAGTGCTTACGAGCAGTACTTC,CASRGSAYEQYF
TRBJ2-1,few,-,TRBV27,TGTGCCAGCAGTGTCAACGGGGCGTTTCTATACAATGAGCAGTTCTTC,CASSVNGAFLYNEQFF
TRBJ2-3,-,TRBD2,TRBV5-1,TGCGCCAGCAGCTCACTAGCGGGAGAAATAGATACGCAGTATTTT,CASSSLAGEIDTQYF
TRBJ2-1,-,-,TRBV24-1,TGTGCCACCAGTGATCCCGGGGCGGGCTCCTACAATGAGCAGTTCTTC,CATSDPGAGSYNEQFF
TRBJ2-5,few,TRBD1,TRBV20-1,TGCAGTGCACGTGGTGCCAGGGGGCTTAATCAAGAGACCCAGTACTTC,CSARGARGLNQETQYF
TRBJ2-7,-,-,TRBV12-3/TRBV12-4,TGTGCCAGCACCTTTCTCCCTGGACGGACCTTCAGCCCCTACGAGCAGTACTTC,CASTFLPGRTFSPYEQYF
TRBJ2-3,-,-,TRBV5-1,TGCGCCAGCAGCCGCGAGGTAGCAGATACGCAGTATTTT,CASSREVADTQYF
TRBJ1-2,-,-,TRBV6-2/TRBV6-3,TGTGCCACCTTACACGGACTAGGGTCTAACTATGGCTACACCTTC,CATLHGLGSNYGYTF
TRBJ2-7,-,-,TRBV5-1,TGCGCCAGCAGCAGTGGACAGTGGCCCTCCTACGAGCAGTACTTC,CASSSGQWPSYEQYF
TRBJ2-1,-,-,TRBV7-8,TGTGCCAGCAGCTTAGGGCGAGGGGGCCCTCAAGAGCGGGTAACCCACAATGAGCAGTTCTTC,CASSLGRGGPQERVTHNEQFF
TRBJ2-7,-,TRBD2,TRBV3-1,TGTGCCAGCAGCTCTAGACCTTCGGGGGGGATAAGGACCTACGAGCAGTACTTC,CASSSRPSGGIRTYEQYF
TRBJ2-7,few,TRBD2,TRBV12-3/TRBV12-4,TGTGCCAGCAGTTCGAGGGGACTAGCGGTTTCCTACGAGCAGTACTTC,CASSSRGLAVSYEQYF
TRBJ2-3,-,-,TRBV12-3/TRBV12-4,TGTGCCAGCAGGGGGACGGGACTTCCCACAGATACGCAGTATTTT,CASRGTGLPTDTQYF
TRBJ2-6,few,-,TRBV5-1,TGCGCCAGCAGCATAGAGAGCTCTGGGGCCAACGTCCTGACTTTC,CASSIESSGANVLTF
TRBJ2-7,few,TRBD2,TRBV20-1,TGCAGTGCTAGAGAAGGACATAGCGGGAGAGCCAACGAGCAGTACTTC,CSAREGHSGRANEQYF
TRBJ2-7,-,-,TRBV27,TGTGCCCGCATGACTAAATCCTACGAGCAGTACTTC,CARMTKSYEQYF
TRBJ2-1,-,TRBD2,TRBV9,TGTGCCAGCACCACGACTAGCGTATACAATGAGCAGTTCTTC,CASTTTSVYNEQFF